This passage covers 11 T cell receptor beta chains from one sample sequenced in a study of control samples from healthy donors and cancer patients (dated by TCRdb to 2018 to 2020). Library preparation used the immunoSEQ multiplex PCR assay. TCRdb holds this immuneACCESS table with in-frame rearrangements only. Some clones are missing; in checked studies, unresolved V genes explain under half, and the rest has no known cause. The sample records 140,000 or so clones, 91% of which are singletons. The top ten clonotypes cover approximately 3.4% of the sample. What was sequenced was blood. All receptors come from a man aged 30 to 39 in good health.

The gene calls are TRBV6-6 and TRBJ1-6; the match to TRBD1 covers 10 bases. The CDR3 loop spans 14 amino acids. In germline, CDR1 is MNHNY, CDR2 SVGAGI (reference sequence). V shed 6 bases, J shed 9 bases, and the junction held 5 bases outside the gene matches. CDR3 sequence reads: CASRQGQGSSPLHF. The CDR3 nucleotides are TGTGCCAGCAGGCAGGGACAGGGGAGTTCACCCCTCCACTTT.

The chain employs TRBV4-1 and TRBJ2-7, with 8 bases aligning to TRBD1. The CDR3 is made up of 16 amino acids. V shed 4 bases, J shed 2 bases, and the junction held 10 bases outside the gene matches. Per germline, CDR1 MGHRA and CDR2 YSYEKL. This chain's CDR3 is CASSREGQGVTYEQYF. CDR3 sequence (DNA): TGCGCCAGCAGCCGGGAAGGACAGGGTGTCACCTACGAGCAGTACTTC.

The chain links TRBV9 to TRBJ2-2; no definite D call. Trimming left V 0 bases short and J 3 bases short, with 0 bases between. From germline, CDR1 is SGDLS and CDR2 YYNGEE. This CDR3 has 12 residues. CDR3 in amino acids: CASSVDTGELFF. The CDR3 nucleotides read TGTGCCAGCAGCGTAGACACCGGGGAGCTGTTTTTT. The full variable domain, completed using reference TRBV9 and TRBJ2-2, is DSGVTQTPKHLITATGQRVTLRCSPRSGDLSVYWYQQSLDQGLQFLIQYYNGEERAKGNILERFSAQQFPDLHSELNLSSLELGDSALYFCASSVDTGELFFGEGSRLTVL.

The chain employs TRBV7-3 and TRBJ2-7; D unclear. The V gene's germline CDR1 is SGHTA and CDR2 FQGTGA. V was pared by 5 bases and J by 7 bases, with 18 bases between. CDR3 length: 14 residues. The CDR3 sequence: CASSESGSVGEQYF. The CDR3, as DNA: TGTGCCAGCAGCGAATCCGGTTCCGTGGGAGAGCAGTACTTC.

V is TRBV3-1 (or the pseudogene TRBV3-2) and J is TRBJ1-3; 8 nucleotides align to TRBD1. V trimming: 6 bases; J trimming: 6 bases; junction bases outside the gene matches: 7. The germline gives CDR1 LGHDT, CDR2 YNNKEL (reference sequence). This CDR3 has 14 residues. The CDR3 nucleotides are TGTGCCAGCAGACAGGGGGTTTCGTTAAACACCATATATTTT. As protein: CASRQGVSLNTIYF.

V is TRBV6-5 and J is TRBJ2-2; no clear D gene. The length of the CDR3 is 14 residues. V lost 6 bases and J lost 4, with 12 bases in between. The germline CDR1 and CDR2 sequences are MNHEY and SVGAGI. CDR3 residues: CASSAGLGTGELFF. For the CDR3, the DNA is TGTGCCAGCAGCGCCGGGTTAGGCACCGGGGAGCTGTTTTTT.

The chain uses TRBV6-1 and TRBJ2-7; D is uncertain. CDR1 MNHNS and CDR2 SASEGT come from the germline V gene. Trimming removed 3 bases from V and 3 bases from J, with 12 bases in between. The CDR3 runs 14 residues. The CDR3 nucleotides read TGTGCCAGCAGTGAGATAGGGCCGATCTACGAGCAGTACTTC. Translating gives CASSEIGPIYEQYF.

The gene calls are TRBV6-1 and TRBJ2-3; no definite D call. Germline V gene data show CDR1 as MNHNS and CDR2 as SASEGT. V lost 0 bases and J 4 bases, leaving 11 bases between the germline ends. This CDR3 comprises 15 residues. The CDR3 region is CASSEAGIGADTQYF. DNA of the CDR3: TGTGCCAGCAGTGAAGCTGGTATTGGGGCAGATACGCAGTATTTT.

This clone has only a few counts. In DNA, the CDR3 is TGTGCCAGCAGTCAGGCAGGGGTTGTGAACACTGAAGCTTTCTTT. Translation: CASSQAGVVNTEAFF. V gene TRBV28 combines with J gene TRBJ1-1, with D possibly matching TRBD1 (6 bases). The CDR3 length is 15 residues. Germline V gives CDR1 MDHEN, CDR2 SYDVKM. The V end was cut by 5 bases, the J end by 0 bases, with 13 bases between. Complete variable domain (other parts from reference TRBV28 and TRBJ1-1): DVKVTQSSRYLVKRTGEKVFLECVQDMDHENMFWYRQDPGLGLRLIYFSYDVKMKEKGDIPEGYSVSREKKERFSLILESASTNQTSMYLCASSQAGVVNTEAFFGQGTRLTVV.

This chain joins TRBV5-1 and TRBJ2-7, with 11 bases lining up with TRBD1. This CDR3 is built from 15 residues. V lost 3 bases and J lost 2; bases outside the gene matches: 4. From germline, CDR1 is SGHRS and CDR2 YFSETQ. CDR3 in DNA: TGCGCCAGCAGCTCGGGGACAGGGGGGACCTACGAGCAGTACTTC. This sequence encodes CASSSGTGGTYEQYF. The entire variable domain, with the rest obtained from reference TRBV5-1 and TRBJ2-7, is as follows: KAGVTQTPRYLIKTRGQQVTLSCSPISGHRSVSWYQQTPGQGLQFLFEYFSETQRNKGNFPGRFSGRQFSNSRSEMNVSTLELGDSALYLCASSSGTGGTYEQYFGPGTRLTVT.

This chain joins TRBV6-7 and TRBJ2-2, with 7 bases matching TRBD1. TRBV6-7 counts as an open reading frame of uncertain function. This CDR3 has 19 residues. V lost 6 bases to trimming and J lost 5 bases; unmatched junction nucleotides: 21. The CDR3 nucleotides are TGTGCCAGCAGCTCTAAGGCGGTCTTTTGGGACAGAAGGACCGGGGAGCTGTTTTTT. This codes for CASSSKAVFWDRRTGELFF.